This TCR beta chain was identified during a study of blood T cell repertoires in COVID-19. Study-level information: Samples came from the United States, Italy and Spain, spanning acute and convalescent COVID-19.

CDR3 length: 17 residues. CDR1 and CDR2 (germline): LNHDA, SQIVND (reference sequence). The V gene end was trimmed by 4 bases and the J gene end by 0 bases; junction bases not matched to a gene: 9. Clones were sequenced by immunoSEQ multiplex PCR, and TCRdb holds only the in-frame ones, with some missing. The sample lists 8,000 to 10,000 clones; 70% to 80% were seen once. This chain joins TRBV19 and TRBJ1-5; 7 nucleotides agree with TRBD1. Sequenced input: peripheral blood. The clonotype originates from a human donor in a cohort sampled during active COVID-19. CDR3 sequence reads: CASSTGQAGYSNQPQHF. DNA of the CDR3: TGTGCCAGTAGTACTGGACAGGCCGGTTATAGCAATCAGCCCCAGCATTTT.